This record covers a single T cell receptor (beta chain). The data originate from a study of T cells in Graves' hyperthyroidism and ophthalmopathy. Template material for amplifying TCR beta CDR3 regions consisted of RNA transcripts. First-round RT-PCR of the TCR CDR3 relied on the HTBI primer set. One entry per CDR3 protein results from TCRdb running MiXCR on the multiplex PCR reads. Of roughly 100,000 distinct CDR3 sequences detected, 47% appear once; the ten largest clones hold 20% to 30%. The CDR3 is 11 amino acids. From germline, CDR1 is KGHDR and CDR2 SFDVKD. With 10 bases clipped from V and 6 bases from J, the junction kept 3 bases outside the gene matches.

The chain joins TRBV24-1 to TRBJ2-7; TRBD1 matches 9 bases. This TCR was recovered from a man between 40 and 49 years old with Graves' hyperthyroidism. Sequencing was performed on blood. CDR3 sequence (DNA): TGTGCCACTCCGGACAGGGGCGAGCAGTACTTC. It specifies CATPDRGEQYF.